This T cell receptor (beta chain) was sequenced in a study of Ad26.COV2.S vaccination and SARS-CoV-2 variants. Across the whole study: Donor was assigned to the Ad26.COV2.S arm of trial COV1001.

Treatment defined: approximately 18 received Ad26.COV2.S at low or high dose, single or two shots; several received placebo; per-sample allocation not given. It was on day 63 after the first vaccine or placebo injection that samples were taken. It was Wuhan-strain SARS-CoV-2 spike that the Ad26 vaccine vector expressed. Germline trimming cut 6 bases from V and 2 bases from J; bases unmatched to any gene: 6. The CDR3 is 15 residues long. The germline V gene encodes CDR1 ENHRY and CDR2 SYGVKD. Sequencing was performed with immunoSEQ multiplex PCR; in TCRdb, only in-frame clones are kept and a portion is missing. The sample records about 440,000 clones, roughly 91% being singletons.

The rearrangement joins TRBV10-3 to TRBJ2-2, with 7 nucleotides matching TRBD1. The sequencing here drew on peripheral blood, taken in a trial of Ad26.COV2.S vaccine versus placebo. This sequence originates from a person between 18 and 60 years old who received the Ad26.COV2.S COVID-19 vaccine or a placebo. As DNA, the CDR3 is TGTGCCATCAGAGGGGGCGCGGATAACACCGGGGAGCTGTTTTTT. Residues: CAIRGGADNTGELFF.